This is a list of T cell receptor beta chains from one sample in a study of shared clonotypes between healthy human individuals. Sequencing used immunoSEQ multiplex PCR; TCRdb keeps in-frame clones, though not all of them. The sample records under 130,000 clones, less than 75% being singletons. The material sequenced was memory CD8+ T cells sorted from blood. These receptor sequences come from a woman in her 30s in good health. Each CDR3 is given with its conserved first and last residue. The order of the fields is V gene, J gene, clone size, D gene, CDR3 protein, CDR3 DNA. The D gene is left open where the match is weak. Size is stated for part of the rows, as once, few or many counts, or as a class when the clone is expanded.

v_call: TRBV14; j_call: TRBJ1-2; clone_size: .; d_call: .; cdr3_aa: CASSQVGIHGYTF; cdr3_nt: TGTGCCAGCAGCCAAGTAGGGATTCATGGCTACACCTTC
v_call: TRBV6-4; j_call: TRBJ2-2; clone_size: once; d_call: TRBD2; cdr3_aa: CASSPGERESGELFF; cdr3_nt: TGTGCCAGCAGTCCGGGGGAGCGGGAGTCCGGGGAGCTGTTTTTT
v_call: TRBV7-2; j_call: TRBJ2-7; clone_size: .; d_call: .; cdr3_aa: CASSQIRTLWTEQYF; cdr3_nt: TGTGCCAGCAGCCAGATTCGAACCCTCTGGACCGAGCAGTACTTC
v_call: TRBV5-6; j_call: TRBJ2-5; clone_size: .; d_call: .; cdr3_aa: CASSLGDIQTQYF; cdr3_nt: TGTGCCAGCAGCTTGGGTGACATACAGACCCAGTACTTC
v_call: TRBV18; j_call: TRBJ2-7; clone_size: .; d_call: TRBD1; cdr3_aa: CASSARDSSYEQYF; cdr3_nt: TGTGCCAGCTCCGCCCGGGACAGTTCCTACGAGCAGTACTTC
v_call: TRBV27; j_call: TRBJ2-1; clone_size: .; d_call: .; cdr3_aa: CASSFPGGEQFF; cdr3_nt: TGTGCCAGCAGTTTCCCCGGCGGTGAGCAGTTCTTC
v_call: TRBV7-6; j_call: TRBJ2-1; clone_size: .; d_call: TRBD2; cdr3_aa: CASSLGLAGIHEQFF; cdr3_nt: TGTGCCAGCAGCTTAGGCCTAGCGGGGATTCATGAGCAGTTCTTC
v_call: TRBV7-3; j_call: TRBJ2-5; clone_size: many; d_call: TRBD2; cdr3_aa: CASSRTSGHQETQYF; cdr3_nt: TGTGCCAGCAGCCGGACTAGCGGACACCAAGAGACCCAGTACTTC
v_call: TRBV6-1; j_call: TRBJ2-4; clone_size: few; d_call: .; cdr3_aa: CASSDPRGWVIQYF; cdr3_nt: TGTGCCAGCAGTGATCCTCGGGGTTGGGTCATTCAGTACTTC
v_call: TRBV7-2; j_call: TRBJ2-1; clone_size: many; d_call: TRBD2; cdr3_aa: CASSLLGLALKYNEQFF; cdr3_nt: TGTGCCAGCAGCTTATTGGGACTAGCGCTAAAGTACAATGAGCAGTTCTTC
v_call: TRBV6-1; j_call: TRBJ1-2; clone_size: .; d_call: .; cdr3_aa: CASSEHQGRGGYTF; cdr3_nt: TGTGCCAGCAGTGAACACCAGGGGAGGGGTGGCTACACCTTC
v_call: TRBV2; j_call: TRBJ2-7; clone_size: .; d_call: .; cdr3_aa: CASSEDPRGGIYEQYF; cdr3_nt: TGTGCCAGCAGTGAAGACCCCAGGGGCGGGATCTACGAGCAGTACTTC
v_call: TRBV6-1; j_call: TRBJ2-3; clone_size: .; d_call: TRBD2; cdr3_aa: CASTGAGGHTDTQYF; cdr3_nt: TGTGCCAGCACGGGAGCGGGAGGGCACACAGATACGCAGTATTTT
v_call: TRBV7-8; j_call: TRBJ1-2; clone_size: .; d_call: TRBD1; cdr3_aa: CASSLVPDRGGGYTF; cdr3_nt: TGTGCCAGCAGCTTAGTACCGGACAGGGGAGGTGGCTACACCTTC
v_call: TRBV2; j_call: TRBJ2-1; clone_size: .; d_call: .; cdr3_aa: CASSVSRDGSYNEQFF; cdr3_nt: TGTGCCAGCAGTGTATCGCGGGACGGCTCCTACAATGAGCAGTTCTTC
v_call: TRBV5-4; j_call: TRBJ1-2; clone_size: .; d_call: .; cdr3_aa: CASSLVGDYTF; cdr3_nt: TGTGCCAGCAGCTTGGTGGGGGATTACACCTTC
v_call: TRBV7-9; j_call: TRBJ1-5; clone_size: many; d_call: .; cdr3_aa: CASSLGEKPQHF; cdr3_nt: TGTGCCAGCAGCTTAGGGGAAAAGCCCCAGCATTTT
v_call: TRBV4-1; j_call: TRBJ2-7; clone_size: .; d_call: .; cdr3_aa: CASSQEFLPRRLSSYEQYF; cdr3_nt: TGCGCCAGCAGCCAAGAGTTCCTGCCCCGGCGGCTTAGCTCCTACGAGCAGTACTTC
v_call: TRBV5-4; j_call: TRBJ2-7; clone_size: .; d_call: .; cdr3_aa: CASSPFGRRRPYEQYF; cdr3_nt: TGTGCCAGCAGCCCCTTCGGCCGCAGGCGACCCTACGAGCAGTACTTC
v_call: TRBV6-5; j_call: TRBJ1-1; clone_size: .; d_call: TRBD1; cdr3_aa: CASSNHRGNTEAFF; cdr3_nt: TGTGCCAGCAGTAACCACAGGGGAAACACTGAAGCTTTCTTT
v_call: TRBV19; j_call: TRBJ2-7; clone_size: .; d_call: .; cdr3_aa: CASSIKSEVEQYF; cdr3_nt: TGTGCCAGTAGTATTAAAAGTGAGGTCGAGCAGTACTTC
v_call: TRBV11-3; j_call: TRBJ2-7; clone_size: few; d_call: .; cdr3_aa: CASSSTGYEQYF; cdr3_nt: TGTGCCAGCAGCTCGACAGGATACGAGCAGTACTTC
v_call: TRBV15; j_call: TRBJ2-7; clone_size: .; d_call: TRBD1; cdr3_aa: CATSNHRGSSYEQYF; cdr3_nt: TGTGCCACCAGCAACCACAGGGGAAGCTCCTACGAGCAGTACTTC
v_call: TRBV11-2; j_call: TRBJ2-3; clone_size: few; d_call: TRBD2; cdr3_aa: CASSGGTSVWTDTQYF; cdr3_nt: TGTGCCAGCAGCGGGGGGACTAGCGTATGGACAGATACGCAGTATTTT
v_call: TRBV6-1; j_call: TRBJ2-7; clone_size: .; d_call: .; cdr3_aa: CASSDGPESREQYF; cdr3_nt: TGTGCCAGCAGTGATGGCCCAGAGTCTAGGGAGCAGTACTTC